Shown below are 23 T cell receptor beta chains from a single sample sequenced in a study of cytomegalovirus exposure and HLA in healthy donors. Primers included in the PCR were 60 Vbeta and 13 Jbeta primers. Data came from immunoSEQ multiplex PCR; TCRdb stores just in-frame clones and leaves some out. The data show about 120,000 clones, about 80% seen once. Input material: PBMCs. The receptors originated from a woman between 18 and 29 years old in good health and CMV-seronegative.

DNA for the CDR3: TGCGCCAGCAGCTTGTCATCTCGGGAGGCCATCTCCTACAATGAGCAGTTCTTC. It encodes CASSLSSREAISYNEQFF. The chain combines TRBV5-1 with TRBJ2-1; 7 bases line up with TRBD2. The CDR3 length is 18 residues. Unmatched junction bases numbered 10, after V lost 1 base and J lost 0 bases. Germline V gene sequence: CDR1 SGHRS, CDR2 YFSETQ.

The count of this clone is one. This CDR3 is CASRLMWGDTMNTEAFF. For the CDR3, the DNA is TGTGCCAGCAGACTGATGTGGGGGGATACGATGAACACTGAAGCTTTCTTT. This chain joins TRBV2 and TRBJ1-1; maybe TRBD1 (5 bases). Germline CDR1 is SNHLY and CDR2 is FYNNEI. Trimming took 6 bases from V and 0 from J, leaving 20 bases between them. This CDR3 spans 17 amino acids.

DNA of the CDR3: TGCGCCAGCAGCTCACTAGCGGGGGGGTCCTACGAGCAGTACTTC. Its protein product is CASSSLAGGSYEQYF. The chain recombines TRBV5-1 with TRBJ2-7, with 13 bases matching TRBD2. V trimming: 3 bases; J trimming: 1 base; junction bases outside the gene matches: 1. This CDR3 is 15 amino acids long. Germline values: CDR1 SGHRS, CDR2 YFSETQ.

The genes are TRBV10-1 and TRBJ2-1; D is perhaps TRBD2 (7 bases). This CDR3 is built from 16 residues. The ends were cut back, 5 bases at V and 4 bases at J, with 18 bases in the middle. CDR1 is WNHNN, CDR2 SYGVQD, per germline (reference sequence). For the CDR3, the DNA is TGCGCCAGCAGTCCCGGGGGAAGCGGGACATACAATGAGCAGTTCTTC. Its translation: CASSPGGSGTYNEQFF.

This chain links TRBV7-8 with TRBJ2-5, with 12 nucleotides matching TRBD2. The J call may be wrong; the DNA end is better matched by TRBJ2-7. The CDR3 totals 17 residues. Germline V gives CDR1 SGHVS, CDR2 FQNEAQ. CDR3 sequence reads: CASSERLAGDFSYEQYF. DNA of the CDR3: TGTGCCAGCAGCGAGAGACTAGCGGGAGACTTCTCCTACGAGCAGTACTTC.

This clone was recorded only once. The rearrangement links TRBV7-9 to TRBJ1-2; 8 positions match TRBD1. Germline loops: CDR1 SEHNR, CDR2 FQNEAQ (reference sequence). Trimming cost V 5 bases and J 8 bases; bases outside gene matches: 7. The CDR3 consists of 13 residues. CDR3 sequence: CASSISQGDGYTF. In DNA, the CDR3 is TGTGCCAGCAGCATTTCACAGGGGGACGGCTACACCTTC.

This rearrangement joins TRBV9 to TRBJ1-3, with D unresolved. Trimming removed 1 base at V and 0 bases at J, with 11 bases between. CDR1 and CDR2 from the germline V gene are SGDLS and YYNGEE. The CDR3 totals 16 residues. CDR3 nucleotide sequence: TGTGCCAGCAGCGTAAAGCCGCTCCACTCTGGAAACACCATATATTTT. Its protein is CASSVKPLHSGNTIYF.

This chain connects TRBV6-5 to TRBJ1-6; the D gene is possibly TRBD1 (6 bases). V was clipped by 0 bases and J by 7 bases, with 7 bases between them. Germline CDR1 reads MNHEY; CDR2 reads SVGAGI. The CDR3 has 14 amino acids. For the CDR3, the DNA is TGTGCCAGCAGTTACTCCGGGACAAATTCACCCCTCCACTTT. Translation gives CASSYSGTNSPLHF.

V gene TRBV27 combines with J gene TRBJ2-3; maybe TRBD2 (5 bases). Germline values: CDR1 MNHEY, CDR2 SMNVEV (reference sequence). V gave up 8 bases and J gave up 0 bases, with 9 bases separating them. This CDR3 contains 13 residues. The CDR3 loop is CASRGRSTDTQYF. The CDR3, as DNA: TGTGCCAGCCGAGGGCGGAGCACAGATACGCAGTATTTT.

The CDR3 sequence: CASRLDRGNQPQHF. In DNA, the CDR3 is TGTGCCAGTAGACTGGACAGGGGGAATCAGCCCCAGCATTTT. V gene TRBV19 combines with J gene TRBJ1-5, with TRBD1 matching over 10 bases. Germline V gives CDR1 LNHDA, CDR2 SQIVND (reference sequence). The CDR3 contains 14 residues. The ends lost 6 bases at V and 4 bases at J; junction bases unmatched: 3.

Concerning this clone itself: The junction does not match germline at one end; this may be a read error. The chain links TRBV7-2 to TRBJ2-4, with 8 positions matching TRBD2. This CDR3 has 16 residues. Germline V CDR1 and CDR2: SGHTA, FQGNSA. CDR3 loop: CASSFSGVLAKNSQYF. CDR3 coding DNA: TGTGCCAGCAGCTTTAGCGGGGTACTAGCCAAAAACAGTCAGTACTTC.

This clone was seen only a few times. The V call is TRBV15, the J call TRBJ1-4; TRBD1 agrees at 10 bases. CDR1 and CDR2 from the germline V gene are LNHNV and YYDKDF (reference sequence). The CDR3 runs 18 residues. The J segment lost 2 bases and the V segment lost 3 bases, leaving 9 bases of the junction unmatched. The CDR3 reads CATSRGQGTGATNEKLFF. The DNA of the CDR3 is TGTGCCACCAGCAGGGGCCAGGGGACAGGGGCGACTAATGAAAAACTGTTTTTT. The whole variable domain, remainder taken from reference TRBV15 and TRBJ1-4, is DAMVIQNPRYQVTQFGKPVTLSCSQTLNHNVMYWYQQKSSQAPKLLFHYYDKDFNNEADTPDNFQSRRPNTSFCFLDIRSPGLGDTAMYLCATSRGQGTGATNEKLFFGSGTQLSVL.

This rearrangement joins TRBV7-9 to TRBJ1-2; 7 bases fit TRBD1. The CDR3 runs 17 residues. Germline CDR1 and CDR2: SEHNR and FQNEAQ (reference sequence). The V and J ends lost 4 bases and 4 bases, in that order; junction bases with no gene match: 15. The CDR3 nucleotides read TGTGCCAGCAGCTCAAATAAACCGGGACAGAGACTCTATGGCTACACCTTC. Its translation is CASSSNKPGQRLYGYTF.

This chain uses TRBV4-3 with TRBJ1-1, with D tentatively TRBD1 (6 bases). Between the trimmed V and J ends, which lost 1 base and 1 base, there was a span of 22 bases. This CDR3 spans 19 amino acids. In germline, CDR1 is LGHNA, CDR2 YSLEER. CDR3 sequence reads: CASSQVRVRGWVGNTEAFF. Written as DNA, the CDR3 is TGCGCCAGCAGCCAAGTAAGAGTCAGGGGCTGGGTGGGGAACACTGAAGCTTTCTTT.

The chain recombines TRBV19 with TRBJ1-1; a weak D match, TRBD1 (6 bases). CDR1 and CDR2 (germline): LNHDA, SQIVND (reference sequence). This CDR3 contains 21 residues. Trimming removed 3 bases from V and 0 bases from J, with 29 bases in between. CDR3 loop: CASSIRRQALKSSPMNTEAFF. CDR3 nucleotides: TGTGCCAGTAGTATTAGACGACAGGCCCTCAAGAGCAGTCCCATGAACACTGAAGCTTTCTTT.

V is TRBV29-1 and J is TRBJ1-1; tentatively, D is TRBD1 (5 bases). CDR3 size: 13 residues. Trimming took off 3 bases at V and 3 bases at J, with 11 bases between the two ends. Germline assignment: CDR1 SQVTM and CDR2 ANQGSEA. The CDR3 coding sequence is TGCAGCGTTGAGGCCGACAGCCACACTGAAGCTTTCTTT. It is translated as CSVEADSHTEAFF.

The V call is TRBV4-2, the J call TRBJ1-5; no clear D gene. Germline V gives CDR1 LGHNA, CDR2 YNFKEQ. Trimming took off 0 bases at V and 6 bases at J, with 6 bases between the two ends. There are 13 residues in the CDR3. Written as DNA, the CDR3 is TGTGCCAGCAGCCAAGAGGGAGGTCAGCCCCAGCATTTT. Translation: CASSQEGGQPQHF.

This clone was counted once. This CDR3 reads CASSITPRVEQYF. The CDR3, as DNA: TGTGCCAGTAGTATCACCCCCAGGGTGGAGCAGTACTTC. This chain joins TRBV19 and TRBJ2-7, with D possibly being TRBD1 (5 bases). The CDR3 runs 13 residues. The ends were cut back, 3 bases at V and 7 bases at J, with 13 bases in the middle. The germline V gene encodes CDR1 LNHDA and CDR2 SQIVND (reference sequence). The full variable domain, rest sourced from reference TRBV19 and TRBJ2-7, is DGGITQSPKYLFRKEGQNVTLSCEQNLNHDAMYWYRQDPGQGLRLIYYSQIVNDFQKGDIAEGYSVSREKKESFPLTVTSAQKNPTAFYLCASSITPRVEQYFGPGTRLTVT.

The V gene is TRBV27, the J gene TRBJ2-7, with TRBD2 matching 8 bases. V lost 1 base to trimming and J lost 2 bases; unmatched junction nucleotides: 4. CDR3 length equals 15 residues. Germline V gene data show CDR1 as MNHEY and CDR2 as SMNVEV (reference sequence). The CDR3 DNA sequence: TGTGCCAGCAGTTTATTGCGGGGGGCCCCCTACGAGCAGTACTTC. It yields the protein CASSLLRGAPYEQYF.

This sequence joins TRBV19 and TRBJ1-1; TRBD1 might be the D (5 bases). The CDR3 contains 15 residues. Germline V gives CDR1 LNHDA, CDR2 SQIVND (reference sequence). V lost 5 bases to trimming and J lost 5 bases, with 18 bases between them. The CDR3 here is CASSPSNPGGTEAFF. The CDR3 region has the DNA TGTGCCAGTAGTCCAAGCAACCCTGGGGGGACTGAAGCTTTCTTT.

The chain recombines TRBV9 with TRBJ2-3; D is unclear. CDR1 and CDR2 (germline): SGDLS, YYNGEE. The CDR3 has 14 residues. The ends were cut back, 4 bases at V and 2 bases at J, with 11 bases in the middle. The CDR3 nucleotides read TGTGCCAGCAGCTCCAGTGGGCACACAGATACGCAGTATTTT. Its protein product is CASSSSGHTDTQYF. Looking up the rest from reference TRBV9 and TRBJ2-3 gives the full variable domain: DSGVTQTPKHLITATGQRVTLRCSPRSGDLSVYWYQQSLDQGLQFLIQYYNGEERAKGNILERFSAQQFPDLHSELNLSSLELGDSALYFCASSSSGHTDTQYFGPGTRLTVL.

Worth noting for this clone: Mismatch with germline at one junction end may stem from a read error. The rearrangement joins TRBV19 to TRBJ2-1; 9 bases fit TRBD2. The CDR3 runs to 14 residues. The V gene's germline CDR1 is LNHDA and CDR2 SQIVND (reference sequence). Here the CDR3 DNA reads TGTGCCAGTAGTCCCCCGCGGGGGGGAAATGAGCAGCTCTTC. Its translation: CASSPPRGGNEQLF. Using reference TRBV19 and TRBJ2-1 for the parts outside the CDR3, the full variable domain is DGGITQSPKYLFRKEGQNVTLSCEQNLNHDAMYWYRQDPGQGLRLIYYSQIVNDFQKGDIAEGYSVSREKKESFPLTVTSAQKNPTAFYLCASSPPRGGNEQLFGPGTRLTVL.

The V call is TRBV5-6, the J call TRBJ2-1; 8 bases are a match to TRBD2. Germline trimming cut 0 bases from V and 7 bases from J; bases unmatched to any gene: 3. This CDR3 comprises 14 residues. CDR1 and CDR2 (germline): SGHDT, YYEEEE. The CDR3 nucleotides read TGTGCCAGCAGCTTGGTCCCTAGCGGGAATGAGCAGTTCTTC. Its protein is CASSLVPSGNEQFF.